The clone carrying this T cell receptor (beta chain) was observed a handful of times. These data are taken from a study of early T cells in non-severe SARS-CoV-2 infection. The CDR3 contains 12 residues. After removal of 4 bases from V and 13 bases from J, the junction contained 5 bases not matched to a gene. The V gene's germline CDR1 is SGHNT and CDR2 YENEEA. The TCR library protocol was used to attach unique molecular identifiers. These identifiers were attached to individual cDNA molecules. TCRdb re-derived calls from the 5' RACE reads in MiXCR, one entry per CDR3 protein. The sample includes 46,000 or so distinct CDR3 sequences, roughly 7.3% of them seen just once.

The J gene is TRBJ2-4, the V gene TRBV11-3; 9 bases agree with TRBD2. The sequenced material came from whole blood. The receptor was derived from an adult who was a healthcare worker with PCR-confirmed SARS-CoV-2 infection or an uninfected control (not recorded which). The CDR3 nucleotides read TGTGCCAGCAGCTCTGGCGGGGGGGGACAGTACTTC. Protein product: CASSSGGGGQYF. Supplemented by reference TRBV11-3 and TRBJ2-4, the full variable domain reads EAGVVQSPRYKIIEKKQPVAFWCNPISGHNTLYWYLQNLGQGPELLIRYENEEAVDDSQLPKDRFSAERLKGVDSTLKIQPAELGDSAVYLCASSSGGGGQYFGAGTRLSVL.